These 14 T cell receptor beta chains were sequenced from one sample in a study of human T cells and chemical hapten exposure. MiXCR was run by TCRdb on the RACE reads, yielding one entry per CDR3 protein. The sample shows 300,000 to 400,000 distinct CDR3 sequences, roughly 5% of them seen only once. The time point here: pre-sensitization, week 0. Treatment in this sample: therapeutic diphenylcyclopropenone sensitization with weekly scalp DPC. The starting material was whole blood, obtained in connection with sensitization to the hapten diphenylcyclopropenone (DPC). The source of these receptors is a woman between 50 and 59 years old with alopecia areata. Some clones in this sample may be carry-over from other donors' samples.

The rearrangement uses TRBV6-1 and TRBJ1-3, with D unresolved. Germline loops: CDR1 MNHNS, CDR2 SASEGT. Trimming took off 2 bases at V and 0 bases at J, with 8 bases between the two ends. CDR3 length: 15 residues. The CDR3 DNA is TGTGCCAGCAGTGAAATCCGCTCCTCTGGAAACACCATATATTTT. Its protein is CASSEIRSSGNTIYF.

The V gene is TRBV5-1, the J gene TRBJ2-7; D may be TRBD2 (6 bases). With 5 bases removed from V and 4 bases from J, the gap between germline ends came to 16 bases. Germline V lookup: CDR1 SGHRS, CDR2 YFSETQ. CDR3 length: 14 residues. CDR3 in amino acids: CASRTGDGRYEQYF. As DNA, the CDR3 is TGCGCCAGCAGGACGGGGGATGGTCGGTACGAGCAGTACTTC. The full variable domain, in which reference TRBV5-1 and TRBJ2-7 provide the parts outside the CDR3, is KAGVTQTPRYLIKTRGQQVTLSCSPISGHRSVSWYQQTPGQGLQFLFEYFSETQRNKGNFPGRFSGRQFSNSRSEMNVSTLELGDSALYLCASRTGDGRYEQYFGPGTRLTVT.

Comment on this clonotype: A clone one base away is much larger, so this may be a read error. This chain joins TRBV12-3 or TRBV12-4 and TRBJ1-3; D is unclear. The CDR3 length is 15 residues. The CDR3 reads CDSILDVASGNTIYF. The CDR3 DNA reads TGTGACAGCATCCTCGACGTCGCCTCTGGAAACACCATATATTTT.

The rearrangement joins TRBV3-1 to TRBJ1-2; tentatively, D is TRBD1 (6 bases). Germline V CDR1 and CDR2: LGHDT, YNNKEL (reference sequence). Between the trimmed V and J ends, which lost 1 base and 6 bases, there was a span of 6 bases. This CDR3 spans 12 amino acids. CDR3 amino acids: CASSQGTDGYTF. CDR3 bases: TGTGCCAGCAGCCAAGGGACAGATGGCTACACCTTC.

In its sample, this clonotype was seen many times. The chain employs TRBV7-9 and TRBJ2-5; 8 bases are a match to TRBD2. With V trimmed by 5 bases and J by 5 bases, 10 bases remained unmatched. The CDR3 loop spans 15 amino acids. The germline V gene has CDR1 SEHNR and CDR2 FQNEAQ (reference sequence). The DNA for the CDR3 is TGTGCCAGCAGCCCTATTGCGGGGGGCAGTGAGACCCAGTACTTC. Its translation: CASSPIAGGSETQYF.

The table lists this clonotype with many counts. This chain links TRBV12-3 or TRBV12-4 with TRBJ2-1; 10 nucleotides line up with TRBD2. This CDR3 is built from 15 residues. Germline trimming cut 6 bases from V and 8 bases from J; bases unmatched to any gene: 10. The CDR3: CASSLSGRTVDEQFF. CDR3 bases: TGTGCCAGCAGCCTTAGCGGGAGGACTGTCGATGAGCAGTTCTTC.

J is TRBJ2-3 and V is TRBV9, with 7 bases fitting TRBD2. The CDR3 spans 17 residues. The germline V gene encodes CDR1 SGDLS and CDR2 YYNGEE. V was pared by 2 bases and J by 4 bases, with 13 bases of the junction left unmatched. DNA of the CDR3: TGTGCCAGCAGCGTCGGCTCGGGACTAAGGGCGCCAGATACGCAGTATTTT. Translated: CASSVGSGLRAPDTQYF.

This clonotype showed up many times. V is TRBV25-1 and J is TRBJ2-2; D may be TRBD2 (5 bases). The CDR3 is 13 amino acids. The germline V and J ends were trimmed by 10 bases and 0 bases, with 9 bases remaining between them. Per the germline V gene, CDR1 is MGHDK and CDR2 is SYGVNS. The DNA of the CDR3 is TGTGCCACCGGGATACCGAACACCGGGGAGCTGTTTTTT. It yields the protein CATGIPNTGELFF. Filled out from reference TRBV25-1 and TRBJ2-2, the complete variable domain reads EADIYQTPRYLVIGTGKKITLECSQTMGHDKMYWYQQDPGMELHLIHYSYGVNSTEKGDLSSESTVSRIRTEHFPLTLESARPSHTSQYLCATGIPNTGELFFGEGSRLTVL.

This clonotype was counted at least ten times. The chain links TRBV6-5 to TRBJ2-5, with unresolved D. CDR3 length: 13 residues. Germline V lookup: CDR1 MNHEY, CDR2 SVGAGI. Trimming left V 2 bases short and J 5 bases short, with 9 bases between. CDR3 in amino acids: CASSYPPRETQYF. In nucleotides, the CDR3 is TGTGCCAGCAGTTACCCTCCGCGGGAGACCCAGTACTTC.

This clonotype was seen a single time. Just one base apart from a much larger clone, this may be a read error. V usage is TRBV27 and J usage is TRBJ2-7, with TRBD2 identical over 9 bases. There are 14 residues in the CDR3. Germline lookup yields CDR1 MNHEY and CDR2 SMNVEV (reference sequence). The CDR3 region has the DNA TGTGCCTGCAGTTTACTAGCGGGCCCCTACGAGCAGTACTTC. Translated, it gives CACSLLAGPYEQYF.

This clonotype occurred a few times. J is TRBJ2-7 and V is TRBV29-1; 10 bases are shared with TRBD2. Trimming cost V 6 bases and J 3 bases; bases outside gene matches: 5. The CDR3 is 13 amino acids. Germline assignment: CDR1 SQVTM and CDR2 ANQGSEA. The CDR3 sequence: CSVLAGGDYEQYF. In DNA, the CDR3 is TGCAGCGTCTTAGCGGGAGGAGACTACGAGCAGTACTTC.

This clonotype showed up many times. The chain employs TRBV7-2 and TRBJ2-1; unclear D gene. Trimming cost V 5 bases and J 9 bases, with 20 bases left between them. The germline CDR1 and CDR2 sequences are SGHTA and FQGNSA. The CDR3 runs to 15 residues. In DNA, the CDR3 is TGTGCCAGCAGCCAGGTCGGTGGGCCTGAACGTGAGCAGTTCTTC. This codes for CASSQVGGPEREQFF.

This sequence joins TRBV3-1 and TRBJ2-1; TRBD2 might be the D (5 bases). CDR1 is LGHDT, CDR2 YNNKEL, per germline (reference sequence). The CDR3 runs 11 residues. V dropped 5 bases and J dropped 8 bases, with 7 bases sitting between them. The CDR3: CASSGEHEQFF. The CDR3 region has the DNA TGTGCCAGCAGCGGGGAGCATGAGCAGTTCTTC.

This clonotype has at least ten counts. This rearrangement joins TRBV6-5 to TRBJ1-6; 7 bases are shared with TRBD1. Unmatched junction bases numbered 6, after V lost 6 bases and J lost 7 bases. In germline, CDR1 is MNHEY, CDR2 SVGAGI. The CDR3 sequence is 14 residues long. The CDR3 loop reads CASSPGTANSPLHF. The CDR3 nucleotides read TGTGCCAGCAGCCCCGGGACAGCGAATTCACCCCTCCACTTT.